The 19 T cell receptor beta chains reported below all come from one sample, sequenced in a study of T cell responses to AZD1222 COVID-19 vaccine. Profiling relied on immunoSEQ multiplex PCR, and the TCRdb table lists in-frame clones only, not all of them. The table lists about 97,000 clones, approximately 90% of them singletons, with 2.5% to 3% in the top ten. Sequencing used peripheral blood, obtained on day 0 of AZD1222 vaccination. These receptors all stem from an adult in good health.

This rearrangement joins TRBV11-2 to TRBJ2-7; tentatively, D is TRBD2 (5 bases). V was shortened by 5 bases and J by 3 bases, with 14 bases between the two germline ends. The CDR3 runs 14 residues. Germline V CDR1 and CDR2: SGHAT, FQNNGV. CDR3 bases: TGTGCCAGCAGCGCTTCCAGAGGGTACTACGAGCAGTACTTC. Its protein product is CASSASRGYYEQYF.

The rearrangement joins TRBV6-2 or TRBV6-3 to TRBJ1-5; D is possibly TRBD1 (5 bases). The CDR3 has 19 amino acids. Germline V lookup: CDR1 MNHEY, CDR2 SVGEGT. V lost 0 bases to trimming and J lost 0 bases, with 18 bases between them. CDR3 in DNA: TGTGCCAGCAGTTACTCGGGACTCCGATCAGAGTATAGCAATCAGCCCCAGCATTTT. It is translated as CASSYSGLRSEYSNQPQHF.

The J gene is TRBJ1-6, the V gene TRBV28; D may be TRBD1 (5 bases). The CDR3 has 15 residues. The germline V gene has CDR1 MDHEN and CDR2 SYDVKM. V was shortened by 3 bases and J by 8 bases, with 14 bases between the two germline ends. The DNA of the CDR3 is TGTGCCAGCAGTTTGGTCGGGACGGATTATTCACCCCTCCACTTT. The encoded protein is CASSLVGTDYSPLHF. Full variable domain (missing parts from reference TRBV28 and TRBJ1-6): DVKVTQSSRYLVKRTGEKVFLECVQDMDHENMFWYRQDPGLGLRLIYFSYDVKMKEKGDIPEGYSVSREKKERFSLILESASTNQTSMYLCASSLVGTDYSPLHFGNGTRLTVT.

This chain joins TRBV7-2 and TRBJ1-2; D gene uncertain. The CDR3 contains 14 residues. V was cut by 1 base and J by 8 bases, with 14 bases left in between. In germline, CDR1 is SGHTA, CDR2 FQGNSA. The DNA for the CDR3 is TGTGCCAGCAGCTTAGTCGGTGGAGATCGGGGCTACACCTTC. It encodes CASSLVGGDRGYTF.

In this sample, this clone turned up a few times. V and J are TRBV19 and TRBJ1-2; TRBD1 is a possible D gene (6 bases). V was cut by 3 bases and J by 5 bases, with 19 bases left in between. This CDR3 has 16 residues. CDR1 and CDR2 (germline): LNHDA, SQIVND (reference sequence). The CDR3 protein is CASSIPGTLGPYGYTF. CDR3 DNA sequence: TGTGCCAGTAGTATTCCCGGGACACTGGGACCTTATGGCTACACCTTC.

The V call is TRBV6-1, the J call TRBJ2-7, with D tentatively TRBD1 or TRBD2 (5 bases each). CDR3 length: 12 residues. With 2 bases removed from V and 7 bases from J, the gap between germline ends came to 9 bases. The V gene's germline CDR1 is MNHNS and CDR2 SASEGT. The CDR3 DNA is TGTGCCAGCAGTGAAATGGGGGAGGAGCAGTACTTC. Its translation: CASSEMGEEQYF.

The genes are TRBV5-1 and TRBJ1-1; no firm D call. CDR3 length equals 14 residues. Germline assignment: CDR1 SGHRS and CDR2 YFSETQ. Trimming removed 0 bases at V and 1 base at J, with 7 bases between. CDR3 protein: CASSLGAGNTEAFF. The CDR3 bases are TGCGCCAGCAGCTTGGGAGCTGGGAACACTGAAGCTTTCTTT.

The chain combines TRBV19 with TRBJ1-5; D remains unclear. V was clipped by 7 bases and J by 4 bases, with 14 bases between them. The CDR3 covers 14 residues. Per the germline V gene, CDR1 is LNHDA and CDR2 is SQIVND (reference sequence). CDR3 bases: TGTGCCAGTAAGACCGGGCAGAATAATCAGCCCCAGCATTTT. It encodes CASKTGQNNQPQHF.

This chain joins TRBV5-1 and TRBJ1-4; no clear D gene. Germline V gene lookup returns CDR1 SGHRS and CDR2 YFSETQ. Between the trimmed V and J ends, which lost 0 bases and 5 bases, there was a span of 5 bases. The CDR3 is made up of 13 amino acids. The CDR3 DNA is TGCGCCAGCAGCTTGGGGCCCAATGAAAAACTGTTTTTT. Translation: CASSLGPNEKLFF.

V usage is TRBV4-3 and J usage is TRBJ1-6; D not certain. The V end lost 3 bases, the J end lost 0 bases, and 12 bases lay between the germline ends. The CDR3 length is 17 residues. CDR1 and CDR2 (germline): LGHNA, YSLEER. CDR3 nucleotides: TGCGCCAGCAGCCACCATCACGGGAGCTCCTATAATTCACCCCTCCACTTT. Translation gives CASSHHHGSSYNSPLHF.

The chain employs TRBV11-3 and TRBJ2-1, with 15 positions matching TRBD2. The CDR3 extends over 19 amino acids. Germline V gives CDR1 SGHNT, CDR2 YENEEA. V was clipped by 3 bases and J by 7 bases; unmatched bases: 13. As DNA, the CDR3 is TGTGCCAGCAGCTTCCCCGGACTAGCGGGGGGGCGAGGTCCGAATGAGCAGTTCTTC. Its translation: CASSFPGLAGGRGPNEQFF.

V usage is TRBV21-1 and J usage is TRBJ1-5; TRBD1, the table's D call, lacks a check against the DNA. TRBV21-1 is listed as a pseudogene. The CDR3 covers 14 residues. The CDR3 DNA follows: TGTGCCAGCAGCAAAGGGGGCACCAATCAGCCCCAGCATTTT. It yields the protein CASSKGGTNQPQHF.

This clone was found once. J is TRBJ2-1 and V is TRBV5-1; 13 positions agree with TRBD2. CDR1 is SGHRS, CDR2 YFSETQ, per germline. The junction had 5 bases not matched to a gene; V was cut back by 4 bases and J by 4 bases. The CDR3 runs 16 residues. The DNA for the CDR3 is TGCGCCAGCAGCATACTAGCGGGGGGGCCATACAATGAGCAGTTCTTC. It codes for CASSILAGGPYNEQFF.

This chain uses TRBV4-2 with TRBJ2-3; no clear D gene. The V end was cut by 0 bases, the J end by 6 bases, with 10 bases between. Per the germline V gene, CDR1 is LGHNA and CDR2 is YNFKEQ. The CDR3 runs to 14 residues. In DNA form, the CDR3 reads TGTGCCAGCAGCCAAGATCGAACAGTCGATACGCAGTATTTT. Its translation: CASSQDRTVDTQYF.

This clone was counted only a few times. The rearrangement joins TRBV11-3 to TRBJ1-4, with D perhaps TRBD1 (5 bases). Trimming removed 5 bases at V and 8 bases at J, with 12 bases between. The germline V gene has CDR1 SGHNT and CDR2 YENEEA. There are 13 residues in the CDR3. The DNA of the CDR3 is TGTGCCAGCAGCCCGAGTGGGGACGAAAAACTGTTTTTT. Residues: CASSPSGDEKLFF.

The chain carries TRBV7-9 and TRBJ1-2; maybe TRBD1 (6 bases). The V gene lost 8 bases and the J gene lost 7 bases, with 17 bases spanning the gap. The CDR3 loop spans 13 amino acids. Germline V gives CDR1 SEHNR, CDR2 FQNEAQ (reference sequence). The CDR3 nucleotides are TGTGCCAGCGGACGTGGGGGGGCGTTTGGCTACACCTTC. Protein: CASGRGGAFGYTF.

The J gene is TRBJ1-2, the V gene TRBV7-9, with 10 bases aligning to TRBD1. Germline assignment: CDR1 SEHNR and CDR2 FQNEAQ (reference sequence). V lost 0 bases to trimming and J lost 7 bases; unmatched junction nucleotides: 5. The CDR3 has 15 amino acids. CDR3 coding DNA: TGTGCCAGCAGCTTAGCAGCGGGACAGGGGTTTGGCTACACCTTC. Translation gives CASSLAAGQGFGYTF.

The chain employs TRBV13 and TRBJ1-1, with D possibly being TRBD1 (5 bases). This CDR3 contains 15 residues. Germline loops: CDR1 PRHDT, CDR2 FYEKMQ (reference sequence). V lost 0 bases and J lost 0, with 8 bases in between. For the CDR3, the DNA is TGTGCCAGCAGCTTAGGGGGACGGCTGAACACTGAAGCTTTCTTT. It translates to CASSLGGRLNTEAFF. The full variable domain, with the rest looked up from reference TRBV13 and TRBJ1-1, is AAGVIQSPRHLIKEKRETATLKCYPIPRHDTVYWYQQGPGQDPQFLISFYEKMQSDKGSIPDRFSAQQFSDYHSELNMSSLELGDSALYFCASSLGGRLNTEAFFGQGTRLTVV.

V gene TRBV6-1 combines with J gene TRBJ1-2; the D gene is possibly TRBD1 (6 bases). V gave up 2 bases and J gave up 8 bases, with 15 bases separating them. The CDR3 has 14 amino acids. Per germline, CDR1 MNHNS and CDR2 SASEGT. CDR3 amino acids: CASSEWGLGVGYTF. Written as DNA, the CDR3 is TGTGCCAGCAGTGAATGGGGGCTAGGGGTGGGCTACACCTTC.